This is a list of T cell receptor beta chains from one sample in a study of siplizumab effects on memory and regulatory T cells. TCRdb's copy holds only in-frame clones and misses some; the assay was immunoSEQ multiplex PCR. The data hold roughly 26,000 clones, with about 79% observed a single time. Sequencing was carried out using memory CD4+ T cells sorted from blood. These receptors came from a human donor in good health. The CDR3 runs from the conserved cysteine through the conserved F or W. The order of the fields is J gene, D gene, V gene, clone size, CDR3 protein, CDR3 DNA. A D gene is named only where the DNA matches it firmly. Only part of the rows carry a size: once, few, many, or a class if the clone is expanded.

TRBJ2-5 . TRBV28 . CASSLSRTVQETQYF TGTGCCAGCAGTTTATCCCGGACAGTCCAAGAGACCCAGTACTTC
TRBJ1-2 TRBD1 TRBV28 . CASIATGDGYTF TGTGCCAGCATCGCGACAGGGGACGGCTACACCTTC
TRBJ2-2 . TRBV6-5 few CASSTRVNTGELFF TGTGCCAGCAGTACCAGGGTAAACACCGGGGAGCTGTTTTTT
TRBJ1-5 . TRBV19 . CASSSRDGFSNQPQHF TGTGCCAGTAGTTCCCGGGACGGCTTTAGCAATCAGCCCCAGCATTTT
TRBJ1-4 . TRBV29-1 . CSVRPGVGAATNEKLFF TGCAGCGTTCGCCCCGGAGTGGGGGCTGCAACTAATGAAAAACTGTTTTTT
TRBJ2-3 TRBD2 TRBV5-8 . CASSFLAGVDTQYF TGTGCCAGCAGCTTTTTAGCGGGAGTAGATACGCAGTATTTT
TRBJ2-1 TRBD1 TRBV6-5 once CASRFGTGIANEQFF TGTGCCAGCAGATTCGGGACAGGGATTGCCAATGAGCAGTTCTTC
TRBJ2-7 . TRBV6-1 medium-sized CASSEARREQYF TGTGCCAGCAGTGAAGCGCGTAGGGAGCAGTACTTC
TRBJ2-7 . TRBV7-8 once CASSKISGLAQNEQYF TGTGCCAGCAGCAAAATCTCGGGTCTGGCGCAAAACGAGCAGTACTTC
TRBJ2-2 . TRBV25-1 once CAASPGLSTGELFF TGTGCCGCCTCACCGGGACTCAGTACCGGGGAGCTGTTTTTT
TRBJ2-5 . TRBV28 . CASSKWGLGETQYF TGTGCCAGCAGCAAATGGGGACTGGGAGAGACCCAGTACTTC
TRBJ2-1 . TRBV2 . CATGRSNEQFF TGTGCCACAGGGAGATCCAATGAGCAGTTCTTC
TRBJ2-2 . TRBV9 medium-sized CASGSGGGELFF TGTGCCAGCGGGTCAGGCGGCGGGGAGCTGTTTTTT
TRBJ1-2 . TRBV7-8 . CASSPAGVGYTF TGTGCCAGCAGCCCCGCCGGGGTTGGCTACACCTTC
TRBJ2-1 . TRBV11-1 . CASSLGRDFNEQFF TGTGCCAGCAGCTTAGGCCGGGACTTCAATGAGCAGTTCTTC
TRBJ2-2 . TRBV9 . CASSVAGGTNTGELFF TGTGCCAGCAGCGTAGCTGGGGGGACGAACACCGGGGAGCTGTTTTTT
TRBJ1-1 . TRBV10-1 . CASSDPEGLTEAFF TGCGCCAGCAGCGACCCCGAGGGCCTCACCGAAGCTTTCTTT
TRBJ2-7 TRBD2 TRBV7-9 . CASSLAGSGDEQYF TGTGCCAGCAGCTTAGCGGGTAGCGGGGACGAGCAGTACTTC
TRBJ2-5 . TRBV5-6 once CASSLWEETQYF TGTGCCAGCAGCTTGTGGGAGGAGACCCAGTACTTC
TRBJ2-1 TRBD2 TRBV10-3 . CAISEPSGTNEQFF TGTGCCATCAGTGAACCCAGCGGGACTAATGAGCAGTTCTTC
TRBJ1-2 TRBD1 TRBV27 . CASRRQGEYGYTF TGTGCCAGCAGACGACAGGGGGAATATGGCTACACCTTC
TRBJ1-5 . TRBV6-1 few CASSELPGPQHF TGTGCCAGCAGTGAACTTCCTGGGCCCCAGCATTTT
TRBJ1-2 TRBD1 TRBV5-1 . CASSGPGQGASGYTF TGCGCCAGCAGCGGCCCGGGACAGGGGGCCTCTGGCTACACCTTC
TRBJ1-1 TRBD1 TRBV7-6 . CASSLRTGSNTEAFF TGTGCCAGCAGCTTACGGACAGGATCAAACACTGAAGCTTTCTTT
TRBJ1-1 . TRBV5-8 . CASSLVSRRAFF TGTGCCAGCAGCTTGGTATCTCGCAGGGCTTTCTTT
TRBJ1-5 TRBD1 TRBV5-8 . CASSWTDRGLQPQHF TGTGCCAGCAGCTGGACCGACAGGGGGCTTCAGCCCCAGCATTTT
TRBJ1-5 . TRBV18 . CASSLDLTGNQPQHF TGTGCCAGCTCACTAGACCTTACAGGGAATCAGCCCCAGCATTTT
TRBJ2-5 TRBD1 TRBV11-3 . CASSFGAPGQGSQETQYF TGTGCCAGCAGCTTCGGCGCTCCGGGACAGGGGAGCCAAGAGACCCAGTACTTC
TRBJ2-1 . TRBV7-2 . CASSPGAGPYNEQFF TGTGCCAGCAGCCCTGGGGCGGGTCCCTACAATGAGCAGTTCTTC
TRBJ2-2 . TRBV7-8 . CASSWEATSNTGELFF TGTGCCAGCAGTTGGGAGGCTACCTCGAACACCGGGGAGCTGTTTTTT
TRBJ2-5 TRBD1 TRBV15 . CATSSGQGPETQYF TGTGCCACCAGCAGCGGACAGGGCCCAGAGACCCAGTACTTC
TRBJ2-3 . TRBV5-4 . CASSLGTMGPDTQYF TGTGCCAGCAGCTTGGGGACCATGGGGCCAGATACGCAGTATTTT
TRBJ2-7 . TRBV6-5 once CASTRGRPYEQYF TGTGCCAGCACCAGGGGACGGCCCTACGAGCAGTACTTC
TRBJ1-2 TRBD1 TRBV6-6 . CASRQGGANGYTF TGTGCCAGCAGACAGGGGGGCGCAAATGGCTACACCTTC
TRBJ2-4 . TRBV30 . CAWSIGGNIQYF TGTGCCTGGTCGATAGGGGGGAACATTCAGTACTTC